Presented here are 4 T cell receptor beta chains from one specimen sequenced in a study of beta chain features in type 1 diabetes. No cognate antigen is known for these TCRs. Regarding the study as a whole: Moderately but significantly shorter TCRB CDR3s were found in Type 1 diabetes patients in all four CD4+ subsets.

Expressed TCRB transcripts were sequenced after all isolated RNA was converted to cDNA. The table came from immunoSEQ multiplex PCR; TCRdb's copy has only in-frame clones and leaves some out. The sample includes a few hundred thousand clones, about 13% of them seen just once. Sequenced material: naive CD4+ T cells from blood. The origin of the receptors is a woman between 18 and 29 years old with type 1 diabetes.

The chain is built from TRBV7-9 and TRBJ2-3, with TRBD1 matching over 8 bases. V was clipped by 5 bases and J by 4 bases; unmatched bases: 8. Germline V gene data show CDR1 as SEHNR and CDR2 as FQNEAQ (reference sequence). The CDR3 consists of 15 residues. CDR3 protein: CASSQTTGGADTQYF. The DNA of the CDR3 is TGTGCCAGCAGCCAAACTACAGGGGGAGCAGATACGCAGTATTTT.

This clone showed up just a few times. The chain links TRBV4-3 to TRBJ2-1; 8 bases agree with TRBD2. Germline V lookup: CDR1 LGHNA, CDR2 YSLEER. The J segment lost 10 bases and the V segment lost 3 bases, leaving 8 bases of the junction unmatched. The CDR3 consists of 14 residues. This CDR3 reads CASSQQRLASEQFF. CDR3 in DNA: TGCGCCAGCAGCCAGCAACGACTAGCGAGCGAGCAGTTCTTC.

The V and J genes are TRBV19 and TRBJ2-7; TRBD1 is a possible D gene (6 bases). V was clipped by 3 bases and J by 4 bases, with 13 bases between them. Germline V gene lookup returns CDR1 LNHDA and CDR2 SQIVND (reference sequence). The CDR3 totals 14 residues. CDR3 residues: CASSIGTPGYEQYF. For the CDR3, the DNA is TGTGCCAGTAGTATCGGGACACCCGGATACGAGCAGTACTTC. Full variable domain (missing parts from reference TRBV19 and TRBJ2-7): DGGITQSPKYLFRKEGQNVTLSCEQNLNHDAMYWYRQDPGQGLRLIYYSQIVNDFQKGDIAEGYSVSREKKESFPLTVTSAQKNPTAFYLCASSIGTPGYEQYFGPGTRLTVT.

This clone was seen a few times. The chain is built from TRBV4-1 and TRBJ2-3; the D gene is possibly TRBD2 (6 bases). CDR1 MGHRA and CDR2 YSYEKL come from the germline V gene. This CDR3 has 16 amino acids. Between the trimmed V and J ends, which lost 4 bases and 1 base, there was a span of 15 bases. CDR3 amino acids: CASSRVGASGTDTQYF. In DNA form, the CDR3 reads TGCGCCAGCAGCCGGGTCGGGGCTAGCGGCACAGATACGCAGTATTTT.